Below, 17 T cell receptor beta chains from the same sample are listed, as sequenced in a study of T cell clones after liver transplantation. Profiling relied on immunoSEQ multiplex PCR, and the TCRdb table lists in-frame clones only, not all of them. The sample records tens of thousands of clones, 80% to 85% being singletons. Sequences were derived from CD4+ T cells from blood, sampled about 46 months after liver transplant. Receptors were obtained from a human patient who received a liver transplant. Some T cells here may be from the graft donor.

Comments on this clone: The identical CDR3 is also encoded by other nucleotide sequences in the sample. The chain employs TRBV7-2 and TRBJ2-3; weak D call: TRBD2 (5 bases). Trimming stripped 2 bases from V and 0 bases from J, with 9 bases between. Germline CDR1 is SGHTA and CDR2 is FQGNSA. The CDR3 has 15 residues. CDR3 amino acids: CASSLQSGSTDTQYF. DNA for the CDR3: TGTGCCAGCAGCTTACAGAGCGGTAGCACAGATACGCAGTATTTT.

This chain joins TRBV11-1 and TRBJ1-1, with 8 bases aligning to TRBD1. V lost 5 bases, J lost 6 bases, and 11 bases stayed unmatched. This CDR3 spans 15 amino acids. The V gene's germline CDR1 is SGHAT and CDR2 FQDESV (reference sequence). The CDR3 here is CASSPPDRAMAEAFF. The CDR3, as DNA: TGTGCCAGCAGCCCCCCGGACAGGGCCATGGCTGAAGCTTTCTTT.

J is TRBJ2-3 and V is TRBV7-3; 9 positions agree with TRBD2. The CDR3 is made up of 16 amino acids. Germline-derived CDR1 and CDR2 are SGHTA and FQGTGA. The V and J ends lost 2 bases and 2 bases, in that order; junction bases with no gene match: 5. CDR3 coding DNA: TGTGCCAGCAGCTTACGCGGGAGGGCCAACACAGATACGCAGTATTTT. It codes for CASSLRGRANTDTQYF.

The chain recombines TRBV7-2 with TRBJ1-5; TRBD1 matches 8 bases. This CDR3 comprises 16 residues. Germline CDR1 reads SGHTA; CDR2 reads FQGNSA. Unmatched junction bases numbered 7, after V lost 0 bases and J lost 6 bases. The CDR3 loop reads CASSLASQGAGQPQHF. CDR3 in DNA: TGTGCCAGCAGCTTAGCCTCCCAGGGGGCTGGTCAGCCCCAGCATTTT.

The V gene is TRBV28, the J gene TRBJ2-1, with D tentatively TRBD1 or TRBD2 (5 bases each). The CDR3 length is 15 residues. Germline values: CDR1 MDHEN, CDR2 SYDVKM. The ends were cut back, 3 bases at V and 5 bases at J, with 14 bases in the middle. CDR3 DNA sequence: TGTGCCAGCAGTTTTGCTGGGGGAATAAACAATGAGCAGTTCTTC. Residues: CASSFAGGINNEQFF.

The chain combines TRBV7-9 with TRBJ1-4; maybe TRBD1 (6 bases). Germline V CDR1 and CDR2: SEHNR, FQNEAQ (reference sequence). The CDR3 has 13 amino acids. V was clipped by 2 bases and J by 13 bases, with 14 bases between them. DNA for the CDR3: TGTGCCAGCAGCTTAAGACAGGCGGCCGGACTGTTTTTT. Its translation: CASSLRQAAGLFF. Looking up the rest from reference TRBV7-9 and TRBJ1-4 gives the full variable domain: DTGVSQNPRHKITKRGQNVTFRCDPISEHNRLYWYRQTLGQGPEFLTYFQNEAQLEKSRLLSDRFSAERPKGSFSTLEIQRTEQGDSAMYLCASSLRQAAGLFFGSGTQLSVL.

This clone was picked up one time. V gene TRBV28 combines with J gene TRBJ2-6; D is ambiguous. Germline-derived CDR1 and CDR2 are MDHEN and SYDVKM. Trimming took off 5 bases at V and 3 bases at J, with 5 bases between the two ends. This CDR3 has 13 amino acids. CDR3 nucleotides: TGTGCCAGCAGTCTCTATGGGGCCAACGTCCTGACTTTC. Protein: CASSLYGANVLTF.

The V call is TRBV29-1, the J call TRBJ1-2, with a tentative D call TRBD1 (5 bases). CDR3 size: 13 residues. V lost 3 bases and J lost 4, with 12 bases in between. CDR1 is SQVTM, CDR2 ANQGSEA, per germline. CDR3 sequence: CSVEDTLTYGYTF. The CDR3 DNA sequence: TGCAGCGTTGAGGACACACTTACCTATGGCTACACCTTC.

V usage is TRBV19 and J usage is TRBJ1-6; 10 bases match TRBD1. J gave up 7 bases and V 1 base, and 7 bases lay outside the gene matches. Germline V lookup: CDR1 LNHDA, CDR2 SQIVND (reference sequence). The CDR3 sequence is 17 residues long. The CDR3 coding sequence is TGTGCCAGTAGTATAGGCGCCGGGACAGGGGTAAATTCACCCCTCCACTTT. This gives the protein CASSIGAGTGVNSPLHF.

V gene TRBV28 combines with J gene TRBJ2-1; D perhaps matches TRBD2 (5 bases). Germline loops: CDR1 MDHEN, CDR2 SYDVKM. The V end lost 2 bases, the J end lost 10 bases, and 9 bases lay between the germline ends. There are 12 residues in the CDR3. The CDR3 nucleotides are TGTGCCAGCAGTTTACACCAGCGGGAGCAGTTCTTC. Amino acid sequence: CASSLHQREQFF.

V gene TRBV28 combines with J gene TRBJ2-1; 9 nucleotides agree with TRBD2. The germline V gene has CDR1 MDHEN and CDR2 SYDVKM. V dropped 6 bases and J dropped 6; count of bases not matched to a gene: 9. The CDR3 runs 15 residues. CDR3 DNA: TGTGCCAGCAGCACTAGGCGGGAGGGCCGCAATGAGCAGTTCTTC. This gives the protein CASSTRREGRNEQFF.

This rearrangement joins TRBV12-1 to TRBJ2-3; whether TRBD1, the table's D call, matches the DNA was not checked. TRBV12-1 is a pseudogene segment. The CDR3 contains 16 residues. CDR3 DNA sequence: TGTGCCAGCAGCAGCTCAGGGGGCGCGAACACAGATACGCAGTATTTT. This encodes CASSSSGGANTDTQYF.

This sequence joins TRBV2 and TRBJ2-7; D is undetermined. Germline V gene sequence: CDR1 SNHLY, CDR2 FYNNEI. V dropped 5 bases and J dropped 6 bases, with 17 bases sitting between them. The CDR3 runs to 14 residues. The CDR3 coding sequence is TGTGCCAGCAGTCCACAATCAACCGTCGGCGAGCAGTACTTC. Its protein product is CASSPQSTVGEQYF.

The J gene is TRBJ1-2, the V gene TRBV6-1; possible D gene TRBD1, 6 bases. V gave up 4 bases and J gave up 6 bases, with 24 bases separating them. Germline CDR1 and CDR2: MNHNS and SASEGT. The CDR3 loop spans 17 amino acids. For the CDR3, the DNA is TGTGCCAGCAGTGCCAGACCCGGGACAATAGGTATAGATGGCTACACCTTC. The encoded protein is CASSARPGTIGIDGYTF.

The genes are TRBV19 and TRBJ2-5; no reliable D call. The CDR3 is made up of 16 amino acids. V was trimmed by 1 base and J by 4 bases, leaving 16 bases between them. Germline lookup yields CDR1 LNHDA and CDR2 SQIVND (reference sequence). CDR3 region: CASSIALVKVPETQYF. The CDR3 region has the DNA TGTGCCAGTAGTATAGCTCTAGTGAAGGTCCCAGAGACCCAGTACTTC. The full variable domain, its missing parts supplied by reference TRBV19 and TRBJ2-5, is DGGITQSPKYLFRKEGQNVTLSCEQNLNHDAMYWYRQDPGQGLRLIYYSQIVNDFQKGDIAEGYSVSREKKESFPLTVTSAQKNPTAFYLCASSIALVKVPETQYFGPGTRLLVL.

The J gene is TRBJ2-7, the V gene TRBV28; possible D gene TRBD1, 6 bases. Trimming removed 6 bases at V and 2 bases at J, with 20 bases between. The CDR3 is 16 residues long. Per the germline V gene, CDR1 is MDHEN and CDR2 is SYDVKM. The CDR3 DNA follows: TGTGCCAGCAGGCAAACCCTGGGGACATCCACCTACGAGCAGTACTTC. The encoded protein is CASRQTLGTSTYEQYF.

This sequence joins TRBV29-1 and TRBJ2-3; no clear D gene. With 8 bases removed from V and 5 bases from J, the gap between germline ends came to 20 bases. This CDR3 has 14 residues. Germline V gene data show CDR1 as SQVTM and CDR2 as ANQGSEA. The CDR3 reads CSHPLGPGGDTQYF. CDR3 nucleotide sequence: TGCAGCCACCCGTTGGGCCCCGGTGGAGATACGCAGTATTTT.